This passage covers 4 T cell receptor beta chains from one sample sequenced in a study of blood T cell repertoires in COVID-19. The repertoire was sequenced with immunoSEQ multiplex PCR; TCRdb's copy has only in-frame clones and lacks some. The sample holds around 210,000 clones, roughly 88% seen once. Sequences were obtained from peripheral blood. The receptors stem from a man aged 18-30 years with active or convalescent COVID-19.

The rearrangement links TRBV7-9 to TRBJ1-1; D gene uncertain. The CDR3 has 14 residues. The V gene lost 1 base and the J gene lost 2 bases, with 8 bases spanning the gap. CDR1 is SEHNR, CDR2 FQNEAQ, per germline (reference sequence). The CDR3 sequence: CASSLGEINTEAFF. Written as DNA, the CDR3 is TGTGCCAGCAGCTTAGGGGAGATCAACACTGAAGCTTTCTTT.

V and J are TRBV19 and TRBJ1-5, with D maybe TRBD1 (6 bases). CDR1 is LNHDA, CDR2 SQIVND, per germline (reference sequence). Trimming cost V 4 bases and J 5 bases, with 18 bases left between them. The length of the CDR3 is 16 residues. In nucleotides, the CDR3 is TGTGCCAGTAGTAGGGCTATAGGGACACCTGATCAGCCCCAGCATTTT. Translation gives CASSRAIGTPDQPQHF.

The gene calls are TRBV6-5 and TRBJ1-3; 9 bases fit TRBD1. The trim removed 5 bases at V and 2 bases at J, leaving 4 bases unmatched. This CDR3 contains 15 residues. Germline-derived CDR1 and CDR2 are MNHEY and SVGAGI. The CDR3 nucleotides read TGTGCCAGCAGTCAGGACAGGGGAACTGGAAACACCATATATTTT. As protein: CASSQDRGTGNTIYF.

This chain connects TRBV29-1 to TRBJ2-5; 10 bases agree with TRBD2. Germline values: CDR1 SQVTM, CDR2 ANQGSEA. The V segment lost 5 bases and the J segment 2 bases; nucleotides outside the gene matches: 5. CDR3 size: 14 residues. The CDR3 nucleotides are TGCAGCGTTCCTGTTAGCGGGAGGCAAGAGACCCAGTACTTC. Amino acid sequence: CSVPVSGRQETQYF.